This TCR beta chain appears in the sequencing data of a study of identical twins. This clonotype turned up a few times. Its antigen is unidentified. V lost 5 bases to trimming and J lost 4 bases; unmatched junction nucleotides: 10. CDR3 size: 15 residues. TCRdb reprocessed the 5' RACE reads via MiXCR and lists one record per CDR3 protein. The table lists about 810,000 distinct CDR3 sequences, roughly 12% of them singletons. Healthy Caucasians supplied all donations. General study points: These conclusions were based on statistical analysis (cross-sectional, not following the same donors). Clonotypes of the beta chain that were abundant in cord blood carried fewer insertions (memory repertoires showed none). Out-of-frame alpha sequences shared by twins showed excess low generation probability.

In addition, the sample was reused for a study of yellow fever vaccine responses in identical twins.

Sequencing used PBMCs. The sequence was obtained from a woman younger than 30 in good health. The chain links TRBV12-3 or TRBV12-4 to TRBJ2-5; 7 nucleotides match TRBD1. DNA for the CDR3: TGTGCCAGCAGTCCGAACATAGGGGGCCCAGAGACCCAGTACTTC. Encoded protein: CASSPNIGGPETQYF.